The source of this TCR beta chain is a study of blood T cell repertoires in COVID-19. Methods used by the authors: Amplified reference gene primers provided the basis for estimating nucleated cell counts. The data were produced by immunoSEQ multiplex PCR, yet TCRdb's version contains in-frame clones alone and is incomplete. V and J calls and clone size are given by that table; D and trimming were obtained from the DNA. This table has around 160,000 clones, 80% to 90% appearing once. V was pared by 8 bases and J by 1 base, with 11 bases between. In germline, CDR1 is ENHRY, CDR2 SYGVKD. The CDR3 spans 13 residues.

J is TRBJ1-1 and V is TRBV10-3; possible D gene TRBD1, 6 bases. Sequenced sample: peripheral blood. This receptor was taken from a human donor with acute or convalescent COVID-19. The donor label of this sample is uncertain. The CDR3 is CAIRGQQNTEAFF. The CDR3 DNA follows: TGTGCCATCCGAGGACAGCAGAACACTGAAGCTTTCTTT.